This entry is about one T cell receptor beta chain. Its antigen remains unknown. This sample was taken from a study of T cell responses to AZD1222 COVID-19 vaccine. Study-wide findings and caveats: Spike-specific TCR breadth and depth grew following two AZD1222 doses.

The CDR3 covers 13 residues. Germline V gene data show CDR1 as SQVTM and CDR2 as ANQGSEA. V was cut by 3 bases and J by 5 bases, with 13 bases left in between. TCRdb's copy holds only in-frame clones and misses some; the assay was immunoSEQ multiplex PCR. The table records about 160,000 clones, about 91% of them present only once. The chain employs TRBV29-1 and TRBJ1-1; D is unclear. The receptor's source is an adult in good health. The source material was peripheral blood, sampled on day 0 of MenACWY control vaccination. The CDR3 DNA reads as TGCAGCGTTGACACCGCCGAGGGTACTGAAGCTTTCTTT. Translation gives CSVDTAEGTEAFF. Complete variable domain (other parts from reference TRBV29-1 and TRBJ1-1): SAVISQKPSRDICQRGTSLTIQCQVDSQVTMMFWYRQQPGQSLTLIATANQGSEATYESGFVIDKFPISRPNLTFSTLTVSNMSPEDSSIYLCSVDTAEGTEAFFGQGTRLTVV.